This record concerns one T cell receptor (beta chain) sequence. What it binds is not known. The entry originates in a study of T cells after yellow fever vaccination. On the study more broadly: Low-cell-number fractions were prepared with SMART-Seq v4 Ultra Low Input. Broader study findings: Detected again after the booster were most primary-vaccination clones, at 95% to 98% CD4 and 88% CD8.

In germline, CDR1 is LGHNA, CDR2 YSLEER. Trimming cost V 3 bases and J 1 base, with 12 bases left between them. This CDR3 spans 15 amino acids. The 5'RACE template-switching step produced TCR cDNA and added a universal primer site and UMIs. In TCRdb, the 5' RACE reads were re-called with MiXCR into one record per CDR3 protein. The table has about 340,000 distinct CDR3 sequences, about 4% seen once; the top ten hold 24%. Specimen: PBMCs, collected 5 days after the yellow fever booster vaccination. The receptor was isolated from a man between 18 and 35 years old who received the YFV17D yellow fever vaccine. The V gene is TRBV4-3, the J gene TRBJ1-1, with D unresolved. The CDR3: CASSHLTAGNTEAFF. In DNA, the CDR3 is TGCGCCAGCAGCCACTTGACTGCCGGGAACACTGAAGCTTTCTTT.